One sample yielded the 9 T cell receptor beta chains listed below, sequenced in a study of shared clonotypes between healthy human individuals. Libraries were prepared by immunoSEQ multiplex PCR; TCRdb keeps only in-frame clonotypes and omits some of them. There are roughly 700,000 clones in the sample; around two thirds occur only once, and under 2% lies in the top ten. Material for sequencing was memory CD4+ T cells sorted from blood. Subset here: CD45RA-negative fraction. These receptors came from a woman in her twenties or thirties in good health.

Comments on this clone: A read error may explain this, as a much larger clone is one base away. The same CDR3 can be traced to other DNA sequences in this sample. The chain combines TRBV2 with TRBJ2-1, with 9 bases fitting TRBD2. The CDR3 runs to 15 residues. Germline CDR1 reads SNHLY; CDR2 reads FYNNEI. V lost 6 bases and J lost 1; bases outside the gene matches: 4. DNA of the CDR3: TGTGCCAGCAGCTATAGCGGGAGTTCCTACAATGAGCAGTTCTTC. Amino acid sequence: CASSYSGSSYNEQFF.

The genes are TRBV7-8 and TRBJ1-2, with D perhaps TRBD1 (5 bases). This CDR3 spans 13 amino acids. V was cut by 6 bases and J by 2 bases, with 10 bases left in between. The germline CDR1 and CDR2 sequences are SGHVS and FQNEAQ. In DNA, the CDR3 is TGTGCCAGCAGTGATTCAGGGAACTATGGCTACACCTTC. Its translation is CASSDSGNYGYTF.

This sequence joins TRBV28 and TRBJ2-1; D not certain. Germline assignment: CDR1 MDHEN and CDR2 SYDVKM. The CDR3 runs 16 residues. V lost 6 bases and J 0 bases, leaving 15 bases between the germline ends. The CDR3 sequence: CASRSLGLRSYNEQFF. CDR3 DNA: TGTGCCAGCAGATCCCTTGGGCTCCGCTCCTACAATGAGCAGTTCTTC.

The rearrangement joins TRBV4-1 to TRBJ2-3; D is possibly TRBD1 or TRBD2 (5 bases each). The V end lost 1 base, the J end lost 3 bases, and 14 bases lay between the germline ends. Germline CDR1 and CDR2: MGHRA and YSYEKL. CDR3 length equals 16 residues. The CDR3 region has the DNA TGCGCCAGCAGCCAAGGGGCAGGGTCGGGGACAGATACGCAGTATTTT. It translates to CASSQGAGSGTDTQYF.

The chain combines TRBV28 with TRBJ1-1; 7 bases align to TRBD1. With 5 bases clipped from V and 9 bases from J, the junction kept 9 bases outside the gene matches. The CDR3 has 13 residues. Per germline, CDR1 MDHEN and CDR2 SYDVKM. The CDR3 DNA reads TGTGCCAGCAGTCCGGGGACAGCCCCCAAAGCTTTCTTT. This sequence encodes CASSPGTAPKAFF.

This sequence joins TRBV7-8 and TRBJ2-5; the D is unclear. This CDR3 comprises 12 residues. From germline, CDR1 is SGHVS and CDR2 FQNEAQ. V shed 7 bases and J shed 14 bases, with 20 bases lying between them. The CDR3 sequence: CASKATAPPIYF. CDR3 nucleotide sequence: TGTGCCAGCAAGGCTACCGCACCTCCCATCTACTTC.

This clone was observed a handful of times. The genes are TRBV29-1 and TRBJ1-4; unclear D gene. V lost 5 bases and J lost 8, with 9 bases in between. The CDR3 has 11 amino acids. The germline CDR1 and CDR2 sequences are SQVTM and ANQGSEA. CDR3 sequence reads: CSVLMREKLFF. The DNA of the CDR3 is TGCAGCGTTCTTATGCGGGAAAAACTGTTTTTT.

Concerning this clone itself: A single base separates this from a much larger clone, so it may be a read error. V gene TRBV11-2 combines with J gene TRBJ1-1, with D uncertain. The CDR3 covers 13 residues. Germline loops: CDR1 SGHAT, CDR2 FQNNGV. V dropped 3 bases and J dropped 3 bases, with 8 bases sitting between them. Here the CDR3 DNA reads TGTGCCAGCAGCTTCCAGAGCTACACTGAAGCTTTCTTT. Translating it yields CASSFQSYTEAFF.

This sequence joins TRBV11-3 and TRBJ2-7; D call uncertain. CDR3 length equals 13 residues. Per germline, CDR1 SGHNT and CDR2 YENEEA. The V end lost 1 base, the J end lost 0 bases, and 4 bases lay between the germline ends. For the CDR3, the DNA is TGTGCCAGCAGCTTAGGGGCCTCCTACGAGCAGTACTTC. It specifies CASSLGASYEQYF.